This T cell receptor beta chain was sequenced in a study of cytomegalovirus exposure and HLA in healthy donors. The study, taken as a whole, reports: TCR beta V- and J-gene trimming, according to a later analysis, was linked to a missense DCLRE1C variant.

PCR was performed using 60 Vbeta and 13 Jbeta primers. Method: immunoSEQ multiplex PCR; TCRdb's copy keeps in-frame clones and lacks some. Here the sample spans around 69,000 clones, 70% being singletons. Concerning this clone: Antigen specificity is unknown.

V trimming: 2 bases; J trimming: 2 bases; junction bases outside the gene matches: 6. CDR1 is SEHNR, CDR2 FQNEAQ, per germline (reference sequence). CDR3 length: 16 amino acids. Material for sequencing was PBMCs. This receptor was obtained from a woman aged 45 to 65 in good health and CMV-seropositive. The chain combines TRBV7-9 with TRBJ2-7; 10 nucleotides align to TRBD2. CDR3 in DNA: TGTGCCAGCAGCTTACGATCCAGCGGGGGGGCCTACGAGCAGTACTTC. Residues: CASSLRSSGGAYEQYF.